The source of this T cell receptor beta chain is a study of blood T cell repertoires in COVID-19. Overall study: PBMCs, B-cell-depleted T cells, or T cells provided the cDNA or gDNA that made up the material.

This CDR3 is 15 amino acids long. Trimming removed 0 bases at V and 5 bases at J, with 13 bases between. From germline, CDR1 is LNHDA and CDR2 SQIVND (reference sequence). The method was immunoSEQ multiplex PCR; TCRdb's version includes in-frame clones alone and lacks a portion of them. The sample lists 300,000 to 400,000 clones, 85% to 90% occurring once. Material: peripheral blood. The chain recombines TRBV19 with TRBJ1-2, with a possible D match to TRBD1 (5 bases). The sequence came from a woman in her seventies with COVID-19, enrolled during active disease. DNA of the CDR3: TGTGCCAGTAGTATAGATCGACAGATCACTTATGGCTACACCTTC. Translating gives CASSIDRQITYGYTF.